This record looks at one TCR beta chain sequence and its context. Its target is unknown. The data belong to a study of Graves' ophthalmopathy and Graves' hyperthyroidism. Study-wide context: The term stable hyperthyroidism indicated an absence of ophthalmopathy within 18 months of follow-up.

The study, taken as a whole, reports: The 13-signature model separated ophthalmopathy from stable hyperthyroidism at 85% to 90% sensitivity and nearly 82% specificity. Blood also contained most of the expanded thyroid clonotypes above 0.001 frequency.

Included hyperthyroidism patients were aged 18 to 65 and newly diagnosed (under 2 months' duration). Scientists amplified the TCR beta CDR3 regions from RNA transcripts. Following a first-round RT-PCR that used HTBI primers, a second-round multiplex PCR was carried out. TCRdb itself ran the multiplex PCR reads through MiXCR, one entry per CDR3 protein. The table includes around 1.1 million distinct CDR3 sequences, 35% to 45% detected once. This receptor was identified in an adult man with Graves' hyperthyroidism. The sequenced material came from peripheral blood or thyroid tissue (not recorded which).

The DNA of the CDR3 is TGTGCCAGCAGCTTACAGAATTTCTGGACGGGCTACACCTTC. Its protein is CASSLQNFWTGYTF. The gene calls are TRBV5-8 and TRBJ1-2; D is ambiguous. Trimming pared 2 bases from V and 8 bases from J, leaving 16 bases between. The CDR3 loop spans 14 amino acids. Germline CDR1 and CDR2: SGHTS and YDEGEE.